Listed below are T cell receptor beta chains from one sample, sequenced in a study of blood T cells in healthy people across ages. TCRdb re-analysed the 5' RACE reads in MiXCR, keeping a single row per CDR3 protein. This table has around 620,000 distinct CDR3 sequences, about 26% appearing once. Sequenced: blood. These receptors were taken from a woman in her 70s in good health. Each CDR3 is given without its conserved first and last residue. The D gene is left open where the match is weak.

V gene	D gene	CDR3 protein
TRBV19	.	ASSISGRITDTQY
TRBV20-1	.	SARDSSGAGDTQY
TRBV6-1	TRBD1	ASSIPDREYEQY
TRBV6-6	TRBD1	ASSPSDRGPAGELF
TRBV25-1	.	ASRASGRAIDTQY
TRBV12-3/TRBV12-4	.	ASSLQRGLGNTIY
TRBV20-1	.	SARDSGYYEQY
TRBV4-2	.	ASSQDHRGLGYEQY
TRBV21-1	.	ASSKKCDSESYGYT
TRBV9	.	ASSVGVTDSGNTIY
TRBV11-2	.	ASSAEPYREQETQY
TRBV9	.	ASSVARDSRGEQF
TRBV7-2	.	ASSLYGAPDTQY
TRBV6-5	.	ASSFRVTGSGNTIY
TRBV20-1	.	SADRDSPRGSYEQY
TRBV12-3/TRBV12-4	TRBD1	ASSLAGTGDYEQY
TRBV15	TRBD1	ATSSPPRDRHEQY
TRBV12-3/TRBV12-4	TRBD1	ASSPLPGQGDDGYT
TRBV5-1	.	ASSPRATGEETQY
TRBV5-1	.	ASSLSVSGANVLT
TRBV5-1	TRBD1	ASSLGNRGLVAEAF
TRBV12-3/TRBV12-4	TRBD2	ASSFILAGVDEQF
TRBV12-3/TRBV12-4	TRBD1	ASSLYRGREKLF
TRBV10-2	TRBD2	ASSDSSRGGTQY
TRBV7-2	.	ASSLEGPGREQY
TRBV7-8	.	ASGLEARVVEKLF
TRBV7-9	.	ASSLKDSHYEQY
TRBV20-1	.	SARRGPYEQY
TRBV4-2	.	ASSQDFEKTQY
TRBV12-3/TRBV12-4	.	ASSFTREQF
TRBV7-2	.	ASSLWGSTEAF
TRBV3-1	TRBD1	ASSWTGDGELF
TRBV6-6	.	ASSYAQDYGYT
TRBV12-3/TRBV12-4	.	ASTSAGGAGLGYT
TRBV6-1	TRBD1	ASRTGISGANVLT